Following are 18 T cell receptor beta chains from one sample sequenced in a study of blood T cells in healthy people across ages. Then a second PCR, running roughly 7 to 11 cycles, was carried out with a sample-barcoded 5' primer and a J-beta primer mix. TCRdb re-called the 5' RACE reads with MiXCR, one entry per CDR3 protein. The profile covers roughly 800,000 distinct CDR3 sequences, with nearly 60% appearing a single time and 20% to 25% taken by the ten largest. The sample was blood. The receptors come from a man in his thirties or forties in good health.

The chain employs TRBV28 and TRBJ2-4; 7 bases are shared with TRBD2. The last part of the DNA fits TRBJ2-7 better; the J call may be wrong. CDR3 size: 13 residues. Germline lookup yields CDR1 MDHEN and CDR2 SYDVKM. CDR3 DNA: TGTGCCAGCAGAGAGGCGGGAGAACGCGAGCAGTACTTC. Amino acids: CASREAGEREQYF.

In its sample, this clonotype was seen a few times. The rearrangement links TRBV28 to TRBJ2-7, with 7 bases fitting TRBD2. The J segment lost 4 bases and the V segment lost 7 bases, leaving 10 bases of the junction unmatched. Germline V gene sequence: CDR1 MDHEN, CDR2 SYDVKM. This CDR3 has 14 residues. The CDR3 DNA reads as TGTGCCAGCAAGGCCGCTGGGACTACTTACGAGCAGTACTTC. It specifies CASKAAGTTYEQYF. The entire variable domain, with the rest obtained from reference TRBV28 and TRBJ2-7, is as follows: DVKVTQSSRYLVKRTGEKVFLECVQDMDHENMFWYRQDPGLGLRLIYFSYDVKMKEKGDIPEGYSVSREKKERFSLILESASTNQTSMYLCASKAAGTTYEQYFGPGTRLTVT.

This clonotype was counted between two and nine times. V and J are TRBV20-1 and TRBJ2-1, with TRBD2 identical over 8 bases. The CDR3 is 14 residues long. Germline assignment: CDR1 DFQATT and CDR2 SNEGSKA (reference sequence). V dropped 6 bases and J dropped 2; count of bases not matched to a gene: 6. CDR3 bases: TGCAGTGCCTCCGGGACTAGAACCTACAATGAGCAGTTCTTC. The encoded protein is CSASGTRTYNEQFF.

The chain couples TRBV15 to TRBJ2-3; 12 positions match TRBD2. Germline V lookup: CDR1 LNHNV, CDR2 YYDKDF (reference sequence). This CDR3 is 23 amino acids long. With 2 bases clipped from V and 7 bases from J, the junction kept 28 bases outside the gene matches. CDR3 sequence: CATSRTNLGLAGTSGGAVNTQYF. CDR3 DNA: TGTGCCACCAGCAGAACGAATCTTGGACTAGCGGGGACCAGCGGGGGGGCCGTCAATACGCAGTATTTT. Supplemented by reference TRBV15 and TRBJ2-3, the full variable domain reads DAMVIQNPRYQVTQFGKPVTLSCSQTLNHNVMYWYQQKSSQAPKLLFHYYDKDFNNEADTPDNFQSRRPNTSFCFLDIRSPGLGDTAMYLCATSRTNLGLAGTSGGAVNTQYFGPGTRLTVL.

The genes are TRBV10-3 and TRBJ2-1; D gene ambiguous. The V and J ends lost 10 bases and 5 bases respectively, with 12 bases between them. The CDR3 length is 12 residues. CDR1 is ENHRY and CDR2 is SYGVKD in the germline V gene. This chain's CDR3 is CATAQTNNEQFF. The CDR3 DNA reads TGTGCCACCGCGCAGACAAACAATGAGCAGTTCTTC.

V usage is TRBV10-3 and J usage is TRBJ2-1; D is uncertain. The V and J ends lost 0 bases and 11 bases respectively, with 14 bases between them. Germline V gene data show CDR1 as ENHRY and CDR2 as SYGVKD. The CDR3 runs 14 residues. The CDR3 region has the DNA TGTGCCATCAGTGAGTCGAATACTGGAACACAGCAGTTCTTC. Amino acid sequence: CAISESNTGTQQFF.

CDR3 amino acids: CASSPHGRGRNEQFF. CDR3 in DNA: TGTGCCAGCAGCCCTCACGGGCGGGGGAGAAATGAGCAGTTCTTC. The chain joins TRBV7-2 to TRBJ2-1; 7 positions match TRBD2. CDR1 is SGHTA, CDR2 FQGNSA, per germline. There are 15 residues in the CDR3. With 5 bases clipped from V and 7 bases from J, the junction kept 11 bases outside the gene matches.

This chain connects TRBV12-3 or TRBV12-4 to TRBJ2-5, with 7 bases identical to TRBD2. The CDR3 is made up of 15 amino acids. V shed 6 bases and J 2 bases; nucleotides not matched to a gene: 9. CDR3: CASRPPGGQQETQYF. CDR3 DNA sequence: TGTGCCAGCAGACCGCCGGGAGGCCAACAAGAGACCCAGTACTTC.

DNA for the CDR3: TGTGCCAGTAGTGCCCGGCTTAGAGATACGCAGTATTTT. It translates to CASSARLRDTQYF. The chain combines TRBV19 with TRBJ2-3; unclear D gene. This CDR3 has 13 residues. V lost 5 bases to trimming and J lost 5 bases, with 11 bases between them. Germline V lookup: CDR1 LNHDA, CDR2 SQIVND (reference sequence).

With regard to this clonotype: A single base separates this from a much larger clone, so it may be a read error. CDR3 sequence (DNA): TGTGCCAGCAGCTTAGGAGCAGCGGGAGTGGGGTACGAGCAGTACTTC. Its protein product is CASSLGAAGVGYEQYF. The rearrangement uses TRBV7-2 and TRBJ2-4; 8 bases are a match to TRBD2. Near its end, the DNA agrees better with TRBJ2-7, so the J call may be wrong. The V gene's germline CDR1 is SGHTA and CDR2 FQGNSA. The CDR3 is 16 residues long.

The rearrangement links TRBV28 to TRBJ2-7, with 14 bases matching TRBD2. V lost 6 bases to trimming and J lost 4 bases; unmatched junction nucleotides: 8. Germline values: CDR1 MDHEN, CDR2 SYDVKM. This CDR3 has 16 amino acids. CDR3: CASSPWTSGRTYEQYF. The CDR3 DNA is TGTGCCAGCAGCCCCTGGACTAGCGGGAGGACTTACGAGCAGTACTTC. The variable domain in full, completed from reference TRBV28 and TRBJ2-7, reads DVKVTQSSRYLVKRTGEKVFLECVQDMDHENMFWYRQDPGLGLRLIYFSYDVKMKEKGDIPEGYSVSREKKERFSLILESASTNQTSMYLCASSPWTSGRTYEQYFGPGTRLTVT.

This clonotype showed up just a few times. The CDR3 loop reads CASSVSRGGYEQYF. The CDR3 nucleotides are TGTGCCAGCAGCGTCTCCAGGGGAGGCTACGAGCAGTACTTC. The J gene is TRBJ2-7, the V gene TRBV7-8; D tentatively reads TRBD1 or TRBD2 (6 bases each). Germline V gives CDR1 SGHVS, CDR2 FQNEAQ. The V gene lost 5 bases and the J gene lost 3 bases, with 14 bases spanning the gap. The CDR3 covers 14 residues.

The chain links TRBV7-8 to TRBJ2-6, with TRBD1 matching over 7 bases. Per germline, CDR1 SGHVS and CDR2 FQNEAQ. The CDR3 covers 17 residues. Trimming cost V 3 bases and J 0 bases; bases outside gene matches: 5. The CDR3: CASSLPHRGSGANVLTF. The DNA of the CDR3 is TGTGCCAGCAGCTTGCCTCACAGGGGCTCTGGGGCCAACGTCCTGACTTTC.

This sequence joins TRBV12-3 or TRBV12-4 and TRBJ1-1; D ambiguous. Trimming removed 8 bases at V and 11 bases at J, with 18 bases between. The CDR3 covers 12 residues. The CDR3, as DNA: TGTGCCAGCCAGGACCTGACCGGGAACGCTTTCTTT. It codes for CASQDLTGNAFF.

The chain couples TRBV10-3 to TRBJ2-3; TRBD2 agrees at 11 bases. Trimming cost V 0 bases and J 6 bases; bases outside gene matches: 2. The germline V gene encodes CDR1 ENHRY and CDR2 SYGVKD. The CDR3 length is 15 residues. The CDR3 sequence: CAISESTSGSDTQYF. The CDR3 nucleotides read TGTGCCATCAGTGAGTCAACTAGCGGGAGTGATACGCAGTATTTT.

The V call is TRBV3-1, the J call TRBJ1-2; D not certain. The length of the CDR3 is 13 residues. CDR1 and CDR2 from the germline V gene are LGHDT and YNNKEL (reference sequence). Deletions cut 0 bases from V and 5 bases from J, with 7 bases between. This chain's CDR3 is CASSQEPLYGYTF. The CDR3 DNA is TGTGCCAGCAGCCAAGAGCCCCTTTATGGCTACACCTTC. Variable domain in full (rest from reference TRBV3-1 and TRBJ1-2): DTAVSQTPKYLVTQMGNDKSIKCEQNLGHDTMYWYKQDSKKFLKIMFSYNNKELIINETVPNRFSPKSPDKAHLNLHINSLELGDSAVYFCASSQEPLYGYTFGSGTRLTVV.

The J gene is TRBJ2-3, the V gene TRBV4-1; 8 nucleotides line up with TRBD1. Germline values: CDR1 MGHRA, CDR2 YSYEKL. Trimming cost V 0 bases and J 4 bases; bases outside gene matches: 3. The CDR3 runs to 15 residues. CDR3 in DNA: TGCGCCAGCAGCCAAGATGGGGACAGGTCAGATACGCAGTATTTT. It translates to CASSQDGDRSDTQYF.

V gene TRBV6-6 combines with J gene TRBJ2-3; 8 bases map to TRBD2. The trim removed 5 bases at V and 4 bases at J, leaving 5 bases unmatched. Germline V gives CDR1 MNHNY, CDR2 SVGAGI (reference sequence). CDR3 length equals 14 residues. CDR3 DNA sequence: TGTGCCAGCAGTAACCGGGGGGGGGCAGATACGCAGTATTTT. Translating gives CASSNRGGADTQYF.